The T cell receptor (beta chain) under discussion was sequenced for a study of regulatory T cells in long-lasting Graves disease. The time point was: newly diagnosed GD, antithyroid drugs for less than 3 months. Scientists built the TCR library using RNA that was extracted from PBMCs. Relying on iRepertoire HTBI primers and Arm-PCR of CDR3 regions, the team built TCR beta libraries. TCRdb re-analysed the multiplex PCR reads in MiXCR, keeping a single row per CDR3 protein. Seen here are about 470,000 distinct CDR3 sequences, around 15% observed once, and the top ten hold more than 10%. V gave up 3 bases and J gave up 3 bases; unmatched junction bases: 4. The CDR3 covers 15 residues. These same records also appear under a second study, on T cells in Graves' hyperthyroidism and ophthalmopathy. From that second work: A set of HTBI primers served as the primers for a first-round RT-PCR of the TCR CDR3.

The V gene is TRBV12-3 or TRBV12-4, the J gene TRBJ2-4; 8 bases line up with TRBD2. The source was peripheral blood mononuclear cells (PBMCs), collected at new diagnosis, from a patient treated with antithyroid drugs. The sequence derives from a man between 40 and 49 years old with Graves disease. This CDR3 is CASSFLGRGKNIQYF. DNA of the CDR3: TGTGCCAGCAGTTTCCTCGGGAGGGGCAAAAACATTCAGTACTTC.